What follows is one T cell receptor beta chain and its context. Its antigen remains unknown. Germline V gives CDR1 SNHLY, CDR2 FYNNEI. V lost 7 bases, J lost 0 bases, and 7 bases lay in between. There are 12 residues in the CDR3. Sequenced by immunoSEQ multiplex PCR; TCRdb stores in-frame clones only, minus some. The sample lists approximately 9,500 clones; over 60% were seen once. This entry belongs to a study of CD4+ T cells in melanoma. Regarding the study as a whole: Diverse differentiation states were reported for melanoma neoantigen-specific CD4+ T cells. A reported correlation linked neoantigen-specific CD4+ T cells to CD8+, macrophage and B cell function.

This chain uses TRBV2 with TRBJ2-7; maybe TRBD2 (5 bases). The sequence was obtained from a human donor with melanoma. Sequencing input: cells from a culture (not recorded whether cultured in vitro). CDR3 in amino acids: CASKGSSYEQYF. In DNA form, the CDR3 reads TGTGCCAGCAAAGGGAGCTCCTACGAGCAGTACTTC.